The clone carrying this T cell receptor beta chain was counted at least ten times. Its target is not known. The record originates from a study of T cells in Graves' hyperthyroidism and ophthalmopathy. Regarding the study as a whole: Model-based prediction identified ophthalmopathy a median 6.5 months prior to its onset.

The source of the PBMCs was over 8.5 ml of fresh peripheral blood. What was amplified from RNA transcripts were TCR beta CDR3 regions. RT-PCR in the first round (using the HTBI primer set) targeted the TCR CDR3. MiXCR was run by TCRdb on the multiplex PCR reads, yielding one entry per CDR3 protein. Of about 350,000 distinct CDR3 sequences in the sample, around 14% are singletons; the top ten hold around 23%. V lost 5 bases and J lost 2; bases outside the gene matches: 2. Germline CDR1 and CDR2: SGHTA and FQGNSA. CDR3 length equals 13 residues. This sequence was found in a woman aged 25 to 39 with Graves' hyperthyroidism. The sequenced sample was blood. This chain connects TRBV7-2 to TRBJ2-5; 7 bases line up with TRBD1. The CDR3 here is CASSQGQQETQYF. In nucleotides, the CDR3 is TGTGCCAGCAGCCAGGGACAGCAAGAGACCCAGTACTTC.